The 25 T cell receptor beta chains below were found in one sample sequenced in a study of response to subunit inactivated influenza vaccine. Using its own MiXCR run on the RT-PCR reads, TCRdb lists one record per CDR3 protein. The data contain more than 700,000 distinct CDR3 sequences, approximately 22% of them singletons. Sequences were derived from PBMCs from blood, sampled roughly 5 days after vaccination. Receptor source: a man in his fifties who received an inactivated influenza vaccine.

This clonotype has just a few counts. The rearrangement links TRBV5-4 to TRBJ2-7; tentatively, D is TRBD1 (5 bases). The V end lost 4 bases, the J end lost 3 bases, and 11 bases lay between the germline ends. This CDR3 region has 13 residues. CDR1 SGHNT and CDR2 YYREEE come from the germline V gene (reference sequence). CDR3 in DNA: TGTGCCAGCAGCCCAGGGAACAACTACGAGCAGTACTTC. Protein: CASSPGNNYEQYF. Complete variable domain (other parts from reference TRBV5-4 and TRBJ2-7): ETGVTQSPTHLIKTRGQQVTLRCSSQSGHNTVSWYQQALGQGPQFIFQYYREEENGRGNFPPRFSGLQFPNYSSELNVNALELDDSALYLCASSPGNNYEQYFGPGTRLTVT.

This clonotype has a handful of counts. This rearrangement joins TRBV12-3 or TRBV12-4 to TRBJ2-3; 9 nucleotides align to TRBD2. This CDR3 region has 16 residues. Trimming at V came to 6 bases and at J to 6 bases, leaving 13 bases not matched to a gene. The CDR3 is CASSLTSGSGIDTQYF. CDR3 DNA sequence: TGTGCCAGCAGCCTTACTAGCGGGTCCGGAATCGATACGCAGTATTTT.

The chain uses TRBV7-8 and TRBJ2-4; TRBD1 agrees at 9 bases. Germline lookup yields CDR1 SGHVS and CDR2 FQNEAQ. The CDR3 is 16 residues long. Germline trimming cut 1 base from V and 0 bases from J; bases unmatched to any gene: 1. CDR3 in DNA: TGTGCCAGCAGCTTAGGACAGGGGGTAGCCAAAAACATTCAGTACTTC. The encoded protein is CASSLGQGVAKNIQYF.

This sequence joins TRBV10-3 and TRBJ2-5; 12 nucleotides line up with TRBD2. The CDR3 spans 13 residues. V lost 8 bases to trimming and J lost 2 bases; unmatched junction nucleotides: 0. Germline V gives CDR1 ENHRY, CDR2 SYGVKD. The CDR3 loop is CAIGLAGQETQYF. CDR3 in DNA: TGTGCCATCGGACTAGCGGGGCAAGAGACCCAGTACTTC.

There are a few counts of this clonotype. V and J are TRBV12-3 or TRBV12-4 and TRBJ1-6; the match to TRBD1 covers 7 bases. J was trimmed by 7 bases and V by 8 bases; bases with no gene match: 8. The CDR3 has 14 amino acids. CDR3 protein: CASSRGGGNSPLHF. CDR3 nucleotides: TGTGCCAGCTCCAGGGGGGGTGGCAATTCACCCCTCCACTTT.

The CDR3 coding sequence is TGTGCCAGCTCACGAGCGGGGAGGGGAGGCGAGCAGTACTTC. Protein sequence: CASSRAGRGGEQYF. This sequence joins TRBV18 and TRBJ2-7, with 7 bases matching TRBD2. The V gene end was trimmed by 4 bases and the J gene end by 6 bases; junction bases not matched to a gene: 9. The germline CDR1 and CDR2 sequences are KGHSH and LQKENI. This CDR3 contains 14 residues.

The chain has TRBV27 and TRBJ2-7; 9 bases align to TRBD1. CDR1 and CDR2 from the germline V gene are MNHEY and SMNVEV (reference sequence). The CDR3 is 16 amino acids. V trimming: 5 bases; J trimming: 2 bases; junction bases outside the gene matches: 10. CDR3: CASSPLRQGGTYEQYF. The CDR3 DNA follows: TGTGCCAGCAGTCCACTCCGACAGGGGGGAACCTACGAGCAGTACTTC.

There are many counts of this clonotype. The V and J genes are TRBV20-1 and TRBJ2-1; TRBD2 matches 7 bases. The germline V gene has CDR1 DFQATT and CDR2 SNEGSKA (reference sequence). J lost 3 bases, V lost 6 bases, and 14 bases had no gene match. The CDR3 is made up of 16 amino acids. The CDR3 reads CSALTWRLADYNEQFF. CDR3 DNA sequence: TGCAGTGCCCTTACCTGGAGGCTAGCGGACTACAATGAGCAGTTCTTC.

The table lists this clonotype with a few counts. In nucleotides, the CDR3 is TGCGCCAGCAGCTTGGACGGACGGACTAGCGGGAGTACCCCAGATACGCAGTATTTT. Translated, it gives CASSLDGRTSGSTPDTQYF. This chain links TRBV5-1 with TRBJ2-3; 13 bases line up with TRBD2. The trim removed 0 bases at V and 4 bases at J, leaving 11 bases unmatched. The CDR3 contains 19 residues. Germline V lookup: CDR1 SGHRS, CDR2 YFSETQ. Full variable domain (rest looked up from reference TRBV5-1 and TRBJ2-3): KAGVTQTPRYLIKTRGQQVTLSCSPISGHRSVSWYQQTPGQGLQFLFEYFSETQRNKGNFPGRFSGRQFSNSRSEMNVSTLELGDSALYLCASSLDGRTSGSTPDTQYFGPGTRLTVL.

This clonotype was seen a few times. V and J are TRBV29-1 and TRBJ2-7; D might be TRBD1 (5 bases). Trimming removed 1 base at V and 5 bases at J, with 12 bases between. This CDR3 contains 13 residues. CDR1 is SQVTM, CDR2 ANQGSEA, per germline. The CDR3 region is CSVEGGQVNEQYF. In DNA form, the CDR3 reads TGCAGCGTTGAAGGGGGCCAGGTTAACGAGCAGTACTTC.

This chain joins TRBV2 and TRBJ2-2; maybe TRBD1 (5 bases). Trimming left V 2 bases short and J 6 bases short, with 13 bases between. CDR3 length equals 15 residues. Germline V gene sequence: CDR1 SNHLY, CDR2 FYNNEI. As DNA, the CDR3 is TGTGCCAGCAGTGAACTGCCGATAGGGGCCGGGGAGCTGTTTTTT. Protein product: CASSELPIGAGELFF.

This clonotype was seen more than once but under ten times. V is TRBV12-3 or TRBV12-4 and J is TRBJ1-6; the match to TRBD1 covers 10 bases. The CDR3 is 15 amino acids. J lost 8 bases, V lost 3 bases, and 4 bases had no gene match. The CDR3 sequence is CASSFGTGVYSPLHF. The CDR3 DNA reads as TGTGCCAGCAGTTTTGGGACAGGGGTTTATTCACCCCTCCACTTT.

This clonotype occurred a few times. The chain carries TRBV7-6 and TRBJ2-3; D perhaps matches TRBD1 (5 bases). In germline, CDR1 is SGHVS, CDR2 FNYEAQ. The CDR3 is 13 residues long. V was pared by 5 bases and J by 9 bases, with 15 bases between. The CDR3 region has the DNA TGTGCCAGCAGCCAAGGGGTAGCAGCCACGCAGTATTTT. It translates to CASSQGVAATQYF.

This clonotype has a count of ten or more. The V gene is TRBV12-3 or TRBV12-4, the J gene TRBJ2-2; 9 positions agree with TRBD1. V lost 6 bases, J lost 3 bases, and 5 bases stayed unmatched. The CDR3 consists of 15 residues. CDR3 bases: TGTGCCAGCAGCCCGGACAGGGGTGACACCGGGGAGCTGTTTTTT. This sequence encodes CASSPDRGDTGELFF.

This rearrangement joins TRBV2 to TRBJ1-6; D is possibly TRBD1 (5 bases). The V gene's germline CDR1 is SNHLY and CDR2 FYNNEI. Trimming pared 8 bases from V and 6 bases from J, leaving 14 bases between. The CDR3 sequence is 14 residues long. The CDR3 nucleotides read TGTGCCAGCGGATCCGGGACTGCTAATTCACCCCTCCACTTT. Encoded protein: CASGSGTANSPLHF.

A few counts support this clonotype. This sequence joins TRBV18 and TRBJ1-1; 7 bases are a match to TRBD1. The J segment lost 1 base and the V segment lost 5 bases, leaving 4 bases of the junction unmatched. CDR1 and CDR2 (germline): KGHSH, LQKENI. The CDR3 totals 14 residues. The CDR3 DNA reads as TGTGCCAGCTCAACCAGACAGGGGAACACTGAAGCTTTCTTT. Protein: CASSTRQGNTEAFF.

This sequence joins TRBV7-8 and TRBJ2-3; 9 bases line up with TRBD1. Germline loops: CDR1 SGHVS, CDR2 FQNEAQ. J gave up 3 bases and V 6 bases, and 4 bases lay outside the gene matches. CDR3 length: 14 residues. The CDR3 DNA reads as TGTGCCAGCAGAATGGGACAGGGAACAGATACGCAGTATTTT. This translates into CASRMGQGTDTQYF.

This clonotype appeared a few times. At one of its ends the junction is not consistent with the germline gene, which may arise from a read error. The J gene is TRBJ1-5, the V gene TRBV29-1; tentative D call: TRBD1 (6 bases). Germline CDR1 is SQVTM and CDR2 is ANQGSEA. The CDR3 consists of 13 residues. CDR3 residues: CSVTYRDDQPHHF. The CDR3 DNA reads TGCAGCGTTACCTACAGGGATGACCAGCCCCATCATTTT.

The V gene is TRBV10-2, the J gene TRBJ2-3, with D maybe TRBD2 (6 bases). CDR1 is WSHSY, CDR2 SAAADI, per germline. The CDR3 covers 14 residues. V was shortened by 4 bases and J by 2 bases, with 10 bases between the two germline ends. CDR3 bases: TGCGCCAGCAGTGCAAGCGGGTACACAGATACGCAGTATTTT. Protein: CASSASGYTDTQYF.

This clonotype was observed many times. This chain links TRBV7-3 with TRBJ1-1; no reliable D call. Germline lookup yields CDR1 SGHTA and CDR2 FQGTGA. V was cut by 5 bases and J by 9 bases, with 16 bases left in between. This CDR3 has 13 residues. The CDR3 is CASSRRTPGKAFF. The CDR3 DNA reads TGTGCCAGCAGCCGTAGGACTCCAGGAAAAGCTTTCTTT.

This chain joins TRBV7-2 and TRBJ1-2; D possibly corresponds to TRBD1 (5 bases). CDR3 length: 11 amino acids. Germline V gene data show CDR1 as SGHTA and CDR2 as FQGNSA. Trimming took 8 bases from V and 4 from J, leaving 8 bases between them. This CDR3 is CASRGAYGYTF. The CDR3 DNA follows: TGTGCCAGCCGAGGGGCCTATGGCTACACCTTC.

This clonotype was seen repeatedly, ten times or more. The CDR3: CASRGTSENYGYTF. CDR3 in DNA: TGTGCCAGCAGAGGGACTTCGGAGAACTATGGCTACACCTTC. The chain combines TRBV25-1 with TRBJ1-2, with a possible D match to TRBD1 (5 bases). Germline CDR1 and CDR2: MGHDK and SYGVNS. The CDR3 sequence is 14 residues long. Trimming shortened V by 6 bases and J by 2 bases, and 13 bases separated the two germline ends.

The CDR3 coding sequence is TGTGCCAGCAGACCAGGGGGCGCGGCCTATGGCTACACCTTC. Its translation is CASRPGGAAYGYTF. J is TRBJ1-2 and V is TRBV6-1, with 8 bases that match TRBD1. Per germline, CDR1 MNHNS and CDR2 SASEGT. With V trimmed by 6 bases and J by 4 bases, 7 bases remained unmatched. There are 14 residues in the CDR3.

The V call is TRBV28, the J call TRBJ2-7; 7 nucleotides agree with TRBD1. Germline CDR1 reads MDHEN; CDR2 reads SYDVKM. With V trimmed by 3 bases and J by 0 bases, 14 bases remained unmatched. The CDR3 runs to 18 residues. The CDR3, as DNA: TGTGCCAGCAGTTTGGACCCAGGGGGTGAATATGGCTCCTACGAGCAGTACTTC. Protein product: CASSLDPGGEYGSYEQYF.

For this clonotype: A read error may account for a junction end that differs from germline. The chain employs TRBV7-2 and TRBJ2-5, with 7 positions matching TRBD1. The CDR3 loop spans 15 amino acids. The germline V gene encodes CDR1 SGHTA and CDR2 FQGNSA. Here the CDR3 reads CAISQLTGAQETQYF. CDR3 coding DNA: TGTGCCATCAGCCAATTAACAGGGGCCCAAGAGACCCAGTACTTC. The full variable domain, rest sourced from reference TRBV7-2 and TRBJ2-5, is GAGVSQSPSNKVTEKGKDVELRCDPISGHTALYWYRQSLGQGLEFLIYFQGNSAPDKSGLPSDRFSAERTGGSVSTLTIQRTQQEDSAVYLCAISQLTGAQETQYFGPGTRLLVL.